A selection of T cell receptor beta chains follows, all from one sample in a study of cytomegalovirus exposure and HLA in healthy donors. The method was immunoSEQ multiplex PCR; TCRdb's version includes in-frame clones alone and lacks a portion of them. The data show around 200,000 clones, roughly four fifths seen once. The sample consisted of PBMCs. The receptor source for this set is a young man in good health and CMV-seronegative. CDR3s leave out the opening cysteine and the closing phenylalanine or tryptophan. The D gene is left open where the match is weak.

D | V | CDR3
TRBD1 | TRBV7-9 | ASSYDRAITDTQY
TRBD1 | TRBV10-2 | ASSEPRGRVDTEAF
TRBD1 | TRBV6-5 | ASRTGVGYGYT
TRBD2 | TRBV7-3 | ASSLTGTSGRTDTQY
. | TRBV18 | ASSPSGGTNNQPQH
TRBD1 | TRBV27 | ASSWIPDRGLDEQF
TRBD1 | TRBV4-1 | ASSQETGGQDLGNTIY
. | TRBV2 | ASSEGGSWAEAF
. | TRBV28 | ASSSYLGSSPLH
TRBD2 | TRBV10-3 | AITERLAGANEQY
TRBD2 | TRBV29-1 | SVEWPSGSYEQY
. | TRBV7-6 | ASSTRVTGGETQY
. | TRBV15 | ATSRGGSGDTQY
TRBD2 | TRBV11-3 | ASSLTILAGGGNTGELF
TRBD1 | TRBV29-1 | SVTGQGGYNEQF
TRBD2 | TRBV2 | ASMGGSGELF
. | TRBV6-5 | ASSRRGRGDTQY
TRBD2 | TRBV5-1 | ASSWTGALAGGPGELF
TRBD2 | TRBV28 | ASTGGGASGSLPYEQY
. | TRBV13 | ASSFGGRLADVFGTDTQY
. | TRBV5-1 | ASSSRPDRYGYT
TRBD1 | TRBV6-5 | ASSDRDRVSPLH
. | TRBV6-5 | ASRPEMGDINEQY
TRBD1 | TRBV11-2 | ASSTTGSGETQY
TRBD2 | TRBV29-1 | SVTGTSGSATDTQY
. | TRBV5-1 | ASTGGRGGTDTQY
. | TRBV19 | ASSPRLASTEAF
TRBD1 | TRBV11-2 | ASSLVSSGTGTDTQY
TRBD1 | TRBV18 | ASSLRTGVVWGNEQF
TRBD1 | TRBV6-5 | ASTLDRVNTEAF
. | TRBV9 | ASSAWDTLNTEAF
TRBD2 | TRBV15 | ATSRLAGENTGELF
. | TRBV6-6 | ASSYSDRNTEAF
. | TRBV6-1 | ASSESDYLPYEQF
. | TRBV9 | ASSGTPQAYEQY
TRBD1 | TRBV7-2 | ASSLLDRIPYEQY
TRBD1 | TRBV18 | ASSQITDRTNQETQY